A few counts support the clone carrying this T cell receptor (beta chain). What it binds is not known. The sample comes from a study of post-analysis software for immune sequencing data. V lost 6 bases, J lost 5 bases, and 17 bases lay in between. CDR1 is SQVTM, CDR2 ANQGSEA, per germline. This CDR3 is built from 13 residues. Unique molecular identifiers featured in each of the TCR beta cDNA libraries. TCRdb reprocessed the PCR reads with MiXCR, giving one entry per CDR3 protein. This table holds hundreds of thousands of distinct CDR3 sequences, around 40% found once. Findings and caveats of the study: Controls had lower frequencies than patients of 4 or 5 TRBV segments, which included TRBV5-6, TRBV5-1 and TRBV20-1.

V is TRBV29-1 and J is TRBJ2-7; D is perhaps TRBD2 (6 bases). Sequenced: blood. This TCR was sampled from a girl under 18 with multiple sclerosis. The CDR3 sequence: CSVSGRHHDEQYF. The CDR3 coding sequence is TGCAGCGTCTCTGGGAGGCATCATGACGAGCAGTACTTC.